Listed here are 25 T cell receptor beta chains from one sample, sequenced in a study of cytomegalovirus exposure and HLA in healthy donors. It was with 60 Vbeta and 13 Jbeta primers that the PCR ran. Generated by immunoSEQ multiplex PCR, the TCRdb table keeps only in-frame clones and is missing some. The sample lists about 150,000 clones; approximately 60% were seen once. The material sequenced was PBMCs. These receptors all come from a woman aged 55-70 years in good health and CMV-seropositive.

The rearrangement joins TRBV7-3 to TRBJ2-1, with 8 bases lining up with TRBD2. The germline V gene encodes CDR1 SGHTA and CDR2 FQGTGA. The CDR3 runs to 13 residues. V lost 4 bases to trimming and J lost 11 bases; unmatched junction nucleotides: 7. CDR3 sequence: CASSSTSEGKQFF. DNA for the CDR3: TGTGCCAGCAGCTCGACTAGCGAGGGGAAGCAGTTCTTC.

The rearrangement uses TRBV4-2 and TRBJ2-1; 7 positions agree with TRBD2. V gave up 5 bases and J gave up 5 bases; unmatched junction bases: 9. Germline V gene sequence: CDR1 LGHNA, CDR2 YNFKEQ. This CDR3 comprises 15 residues. The chain's CDR3 is CASSSSGTTDNEQFF. The CDR3 DNA follows: TGTGCCAGCAGCAGTTCCGGGACTACCGACAATGAGCAGTTCTTC.

The V and J genes are TRBV5-4 and TRBJ2-1, with a weak D call TRBD1 (6 bases). Germline CDR1 and CDR2: SGHNT and YYREEE (reference sequence). This CDR3 has 15 residues. The V end lost 4 bases, the J end lost 3 bases, and 14 bases lay between the germline ends. DNA of the CDR3: TGTGCCAGCAGCCCAAGGACAGCTGACTACAATGAGCAGTTCTTC. Its translation: CASSPRTADYNEQFF.

The V and J genes are TRBV5-1 and TRBJ2-1, with 12 bases lining up with TRBD2. This CDR3 has 20 residues. After removal of 4 bases from V and 0 bases from J, the junction contained 14 bases not matched to a gene. Germline CDR1 SGHRS, CDR2 YFSETQ. In DNA, the CDR3 is TGCGCCAGCAGCCCAACACGGGGGACTAGCGGGTTAAGCTCCTACAATGAGCAGTTCTTC. It specifies CASSPTRGTSGLSSYNEQFF.

The V and J genes are TRBV5-4 and TRBJ2-2; 10 nucleotides line up with TRBD2. V lost 2 bases, J lost 5 bases, and 3 bases stayed unmatched. Germline V CDR1 and CDR2: SGHNT, YYREEE (reference sequence). The CDR3 runs to 15 residues. CDR3 DNA: TGTGCCAGCAGCTTTAAGACTAGCGGGACCGGGGAGCTGTTTTTT. It specifies CASSFKTSGTGELFF.

The chain couples TRBV12-5 to TRBJ2-1, with 7 bases lining up with TRBD2. CDR1 LGHNT and CDR2 FRNRAP come from the germline V gene. The CDR3 consists of 13 residues. J lost 7 bases, V lost 5 bases, and 5 bases had no gene match. CDR3 nucleotide sequence: TGTGCTAGTGGTCCGGGACTATTGAATGAGCAGTTCTTC. Translating it yields CASGPGLLNEQFF.

There are a few counts of this clone. J is TRBJ2-7 and V is TRBV28; no reliable D call. CDR3 length equals 14 residues. Germline loops: CDR1 MDHEN, CDR2 SYDVKM. Between the trimmed V and J ends, which lost 3 bases and 3 bases, there was a span of 12 bases. CDR3 in DNA: TGTGCCAGCAGTTTTCCCCGATCCGGCTACGAGCAGTACTTC. It encodes CASSFPRSGYEQYF.

The chain is built from TRBV7-9 and TRBJ2-3; D remains ambiguous. V dropped 2 bases and J dropped 2 bases, with 2 bases sitting between them. This CDR3 contains 12 residues. From germline, CDR1 is SEHNR and CDR2 FQNEAQ (reference sequence). The chain's CDR3 is CASSLHTDTQYF. In DNA form, the CDR3 reads TGTGCCAGCAGCTTACACACAGATACGCAGTATTTT.

This chain connects TRBV4-3 to TRBJ2-5; 11 positions match TRBD2. In germline, CDR1 is LGHNA, CDR2 YSLEER. The CDR3 extends over 16 amino acids. V gave up 0 bases and J gave up 4 bases; unmatched junction bases: 4. CDR3 in DNA: TGCGCCAGCAGCCAAGATCCTAGCGGGAGGATAGAGACCCAGTACTTC. Amino acid sequence: CASSQDPSGRIETQYF.

This clone was seen more than once but under ten times. This same CDR3 is encoded by further DNA sequences in the sample. V usage is TRBV5-1 and J usage is TRBJ2-2; TRBD2 agrees at 8 bases. Germline V lookup: CDR1 SGHRS, CDR2 YFSETQ. V trimming: 0 bases; J trimming: 4 bases; junction bases outside the gene matches: 5. The CDR3 contains 16 residues. The CDR3 nucleotides are TGCGCCAGCAGCTTGGCGGGAGGGCCGGGCACCGGGGAGCTGTTTTTT. The encoded protein is CASSLAGGPGTGELFF.

This clone showed up just once. The chain combines TRBV7-2 with TRBJ1-4; 8 bases are a match to TRBD1. Germline CDR1 is SGHTA and CDR2 is FQGNSA. The CDR3 contains 16 residues. J was trimmed by 8 bases and V by 5 bases; bases with no gene match: 13. In DNA, the CDR3 is TGTGCCAGCAGCCGAGACAGGGGAAGAGGTTGGGAAAAACTGTTTTTT. Translation: CASSRDRGRGWEKLFF.

The chain has TRBV7-9 and TRBJ1-2, with TRBD1 matching 8 bases. The CDR3 spans 14 residues. Trimming removed 5 bases from V and 8 bases from J; junction bases left unmatched: 10. Germline CDR1 is SEHNR and CDR2 is FQNEAQ (reference sequence). In DNA, the CDR3 is TGTGCCAGCAGCCCGGGACAGGCCTCGAGGGGCTACACCTTC. Translation: CASSPGQASRGYTF.

The V gene is TRBV7-2, the J gene TRBJ2-3; 9 positions match TRBD2. After removal of 5 bases from V and 4 bases from J, the junction contained 4 bases not matched to a gene. Germline V gives CDR1 SGHTA, CDR2 FQGNSA. The CDR3 has 14 amino acids. This CDR3 reads CASSLGLAADTQYF. CDR3 sequence (DNA): TGTGCCAGCAGCCTGGGACTAGCTGCAGATACGCAGTATTTT.

The chain joins TRBV5-6 to TRBJ1-1; unclear D gene. The V gene lost 0 bases and the J gene lost 0 bases, with 9 bases spanning the gap. CDR3 length equals 15 residues. CDR1 is SGHDT, CDR2 YYEEEE, per germline. CDR3 sequence (DNA): TGTGCCAGCAGCTTGGGTTTCAGATTGAACACTGAAGCTTTCTTT. Protein product: CASSLGFRLNTEAFF.

This rearrangement joins TRBV5-4 to TRBJ2-2; 10 positions match TRBD2. The CDR3 has 17 amino acids. With V trimmed by 4 bases and J by 6 bases, 12 bases remained unmatched. Germline V gene data show CDR1 as SGHNT and CDR2 as YYREEE (reference sequence). CDR3 residues: CASSLGIAGGEAGELFF. DNA for the CDR3: TGTGCCAGCAGCCTGGGAATAGCGGGAGGTGAAGCCGGGGAGCTGTTTTTT. The variable domain in full, with the rest retrieved from reference TRBV5-4 and TRBJ2-2, is ETGVTQSPTHLIKTRGQQVTLRCSSQSGHNTVSWYQQALGQGPQFIFQYYREEENGRGNFPPRFSGLQFPNYSSELNVNALELDDSALYLCASSLGIAGGEAGELFFGEGSRLTVL.

This clone was found a few times. The rearrangement uses TRBV6-6 and TRBJ2-5; D possibly corresponds to TRBD2 (7 bases). The CDR3 runs 15 residues. Trimming pared 8 bases from V and 0 bases from J, leaving 16 bases between. Germline V gene lookup returns CDR1 MNHNY and CDR2 SVGAGI (reference sequence). For the CDR3, the DNA is TGTGCCAGCCGACCGGGGGGCCAGTACCAAGAGACCCAGTACTTC. This gives the protein CASRPGGQYQETQYF.

This chain links TRBV9 with TRBJ2-3; TRBD1 matches 7 bases. This CDR3 spans 15 amino acids. Germline V gives CDR1 SGDLS, CDR2 YYNGEE. J gave up 1 base and V 4 bases, and 6 bases lay outside the gene matches. The CDR3 here is CASSPTGVGTDTQYF. CDR3 coding DNA: TGTGCCAGCAGCCCAACAGGGGTCGGCACAGATACGCAGTATTTT.

J is TRBJ2-5 and V is TRBV6-1; TRBD2 agrees at 9 bases. The CDR3 is 17 residues long. Germline loops: CDR1 MNHNS, CDR2 SASEGT. Losses at the gene ends were 4 bases for V and 3 bases for J; bases not matched to a gene: 12. The CDR3 nucleotides read TGTGCCAGCAGTGGGGGACTAGCAGTGATTCGGGAAGAGACCCAGTACTTC. Residues: CASSGGLAVIREETQYF.

The V call is TRBV19, the J call TRBJ1-1; a possible D gene is TRBD1 (5 bases). The CDR3 runs 13 residues. The V end was cut by 1 base, the J end by 5 bases, with 8 bases between. The V gene's germline CDR1 is LNHDA and CDR2 SQIVND (reference sequence). Here the CDR3 reads CASSIVKGTEAFF. The DNA of the CDR3 is TGTGCCAGTAGTATAGTGAAGGGGACTGAAGCTTTCTTT. The full variable domain, its missing parts supplied by reference TRBV19 and TRBJ1-1, is DGGITQSPKYLFRKEGQNVTLSCEQNLNHDAMYWYRQDPGQGLRLIYYSQIVNDFQKGDIAEGYSVSREKKESFPLTVTSAQKNPTAFYLCASSIVKGTEAFFGQGTRLTVV.

In its sample, this clone was seen a few times. Other DNA sequences in the same sample also yield this CDR3. The chain joins TRBV30 to TRBJ2-1; 10 bases line up with TRBD2. The germline V gene has CDR1 GTSNPN and CDR2 SVGIG (reference sequence). V shed 5 bases, J shed 2 bases, and the junction held 3 bases outside the gene matches. The CDR3 sequence is 14 residues long. The CDR3 sequence: CAWRLAGAYNEQFF. CDR3 nucleotides: TGTGCCTGGCGACTAGCGGGTGCCTACAATGAGCAGTTCTTC.

This clone was seen only a few times. This chain joins TRBV5-6 and TRBJ1-4; 11 nucleotides match TRBD1. This CDR3 has 16 residues. The germline gives CDR1 SGHDT, CDR2 YYEEEE. With V trimmed by 3 bases and J by 3 bases, 4 bases remained unmatched. The CDR3 DNA follows: TGTGCCAGCAGCTCCGGACAGGGGGCGGCTAATGAAAAACTGTTTTTT. It yields the protein CASSSGQGAANEKLFF.

Written as DNA, the CDR3 is TGTGCCTGGAGGCGGACAGGGGTTGACTACGAGCAGTACTTC. It encodes CAWRRTGVDYEQYF. The chain joins TRBV30 to TRBJ2-7, with 9 bases identical to TRBD1. The CDR3 is 14 residues long. Germline CDR1 GTSNPN, CDR2 SVGIG (reference sequence). V lost 3 bases to trimming and J lost 3 bases; unmatched junction nucleotides: 6.

This clone was counted once. The chain uses TRBV28 and TRBJ1-4; 8 bases match TRBD1. V shed 7 bases, J shed 6 bases, and the junction held 4 bases outside the gene matches. Germline lookup yields CDR1 MDHEN and CDR2 SYDVKM. CDR3 size: 13 residues. CDR3: CASKTGGYEKLFF. In nucleotides, the CDR3 is TGTGCCAGCAAAACAGGGGGTTATGAAAAACTGTTTTTT.

Notes on this clone: The sample contains more than one DNA sequence encoding this CDR3. The gene calls are TRBV6-5 and TRBJ2-5; TRBD2 agrees at 7 bases. The CDR3 runs 12 residues. The trim removed 4 bases at V and 4 bases at J, leaving 0 bases unmatched. The germline V gene has CDR1 MNHEY and CDR2 SVGAGI. For the CDR3, the DNA is TGTGCCAGCAGTTTAGCGGGAGAGACCCAGTACTTC. Translation gives CASSLAGETQYF.

This clone was seen a few times. This sequence joins TRBV6-6 and TRBJ2-7; 11 nucleotides line up with TRBD2. CDR3 length: 15 amino acids. Germline V gene data show CDR1 as MNHNY and CDR2 as SVGAGI (reference sequence). V trimming: 2 bases; J trimming: 1 base; junction bases outside the gene matches: 1. This chain's CDR3 is CASSYLAGGSYEQYF. The CDR3 DNA reads TGTGCCAGCAGTTACCTAGCGGGAGGATCCTACGAGCAGTACTTC.